The 25 T cell receptor beta chains given below trace back to one sample, sequenced in a study of blood T cell repertoires in COVID-19. Clones were sequenced by immunoSEQ multiplex PCR, and TCRdb holds only the in-frame ones, with some missing. This table has some 50,000 clones, about nine tenths appearing once. Sequenced: peripheral blood. The receptor set was obtained from a man between 35 and 55 years old with acute or convalescent COVID-19.

The chain is built from TRBV6-4 and TRBJ2-1, with 10 positions matching TRBD1. Per the germline V gene, CDR1 is MRHNA and CDR2 is SNTAGT. This CDR3 region has 14 residues. After removal of 3 bases from V and 8 bases from J, the junction contained 4 bases not matched to a gene. CDR3 sequence: CASSEDRGFDEQFF. Here the CDR3 DNA reads TGTGCCAGCAGTGAGGACAGGGGGTTCGATGAGCAGTTCTTC.

This chain joins TRBV25-1 and TRBJ2-5, with 8 bases identical to TRBD2. With V trimmed by 5 bases and J by 5 bases, 7 bases remained unmatched. Germline V gene data show CDR1 as MGHDK and CDR2 as SYGVNS. The CDR3 has 14 amino acids. CDR3 protein: CASSRAGELETQYF. The CDR3 nucleotides are TGTGCCAGCAGTAGAGCGGGAGAGTTGGAGACCCAGTACTTC.

This rearrangement joins TRBV18 to TRBJ2-2, with D maybe TRBD1 (5 bases). Trimming stripped 2 bases from V and 1 base from J, with 11 bases between. The germline V gene encodes CDR1 KGHSH and CDR2 LQKENI. The CDR3 has 16 residues. This CDR3 is CASSPRQSMNTGELFF. CDR3 sequence (DNA): TGTGCCAGCTCACCAAGACAGAGTATGAACACCGGGGAGCTGTTTTTT. Variable domain in full (rest from reference TRBV18 and TRBJ2-2): NAGVMQNPRHLVRRRGQEARLRCSPMKGHSHVYWYRQLPEEGLKFMVYLQKENIIDESGMPKERFSAEFPKEGPSILRIQQVVRGDSAAYFCASSPRQSMNTGELFFGEGSRLTVL.

The CDR3 DNA reads as TGTGCCAGCTCTGACAGGGATAGCAATCAGCCCCAGCATTTT. As protein: CASSDRDSNQPQHF. This chain connects TRBV6-5 to TRBJ1-5; TRBD1 matches at 7 bases. The germline CDR1 and CDR2 sequences are MNHEY and SVGAGI. The CDR3 consists of 14 residues. Trimming removed 8 bases from V and 0 bases from J; junction bases left unmatched: 4.

V and J are TRBV24-1 and TRBJ2-1; 9 positions agree with TRBD2. V gave up 2 bases and J gave up 2 bases; unmatched junction bases: 6. CDR1 and CDR2 (germline): KGHDR, SFDVKD. The CDR3 is made up of 17 amino acids. In DNA form, the CDR3 reads TGTGCCACCAGTGATTCGCGACTAGCGGCCGCCTACAATGAGCAGTTCTTC. Protein: CATSDSRLAAAYNEQFF.

The chain joins TRBV2 to TRBJ1-5, with 7 bases aligning to TRBD1. Germline loops: CDR1 SNHLY, CDR2 FYNNEI. The CDR3 loop spans 16 amino acids. V lost 3 bases to trimming and J lost 3 bases; unmatched junction nucleotides: 8. This chain's CDR3 is CASSETRQGSNQPQHF. In DNA, the CDR3 is TGTGCCAGCAGTGAGACGAGACAGGGCTCCAATCAGCCCCAGCATTTT. The full variable domain, with the rest looked up from reference TRBV2 and TRBJ1-5, is EPEVTQTPSHQVTQMGQEVILRCVPISNHLYFYWYRQILGQKVEFLVSFYNNEISEKSEIFDDQFSVERPDGSNFTLKIRSTKLEDSAMYFCASSETRQGSNQPQHFGDGTRLSIL.

The chain uses TRBV3-1 (or the pseudogene TRBV3-2) and TRBJ2-1, with 10 bases matching TRBD2. This CDR3 contains 13 residues. Germline V gives CDR1 LGHDT, CDR2 YNNKEL (reference sequence). Unmatched junction bases numbered 1, after V lost 2 bases and J lost 9 bases. As DNA, the CDR3 is TGTGCCAGCAGCCAAAGCGGGAGGGTTGAGCAGTTCTTC. Protein product: CASSQSGRVEQFF.

The CDR3 here is CASSPHPGQGRYEQYF. DNA for the CDR3: TGTGCCAGCAGTCCTCATCCGGGACAGGGGAGGTACGAGCAGTACTTC. The chain couples TRBV27 to TRBJ2-7, with 10 bases that match TRBD1. CDR1 is MNHEY, CDR2 SMNVEV, per germline (reference sequence). With 5 bases clipped from V and 4 bases from J, the junction kept 11 bases outside the gene matches. CDR3 length equals 16 residues.

The chain joins TRBV28 to TRBJ2-1, with TRBD1 matching 8 bases. Germline V gene data show CDR1 as MDHEN and CDR2 as SYDVKM. The CDR3 has 13 residues. With V trimmed by 1 base and J by 12 bases, 5 bases remained unmatched. CDR3 loop: CASSLLTGTGQFF. CDR3 coding DNA: TGTGCCAGCAGTTTATTAACCGGGACAGGGCAGTTCTTC. Drawing the rest from reference TRBV28 and TRBJ2-1, the complete variable domain is DVKVTQSSRYLVKRTGEKVFLECVQDMDHENMFWYRQDPGLGLRLIYFSYDVKMKEKGDIPEGYSVSREKKERFSLILESASTNQTSMYLCASSLLTGTGQFFGPGTRLTVL.

V gene TRBV12-3 or TRBV12-4 combines with J gene TRBJ2-7, with 8 bases that match TRBD1. After removal of 5 bases from V and 4 bases from J, the junction contained 4 bases not matched to a gene. CDR3 size: 13 residues. CDR3 in DNA: TGTGCCAGCAGTCGGGACAGGTCATACGAGCAGTACTTC. Its protein is CASSRDRSYEQYF.

The chain has TRBV19 and TRBJ2-3, with TRBD1 matching over 8 bases. The CDR3 consists of 16 residues. Trimming took 9 bases from V and 0 from J; bases not matched to a gene: 11. The V gene's germline CDR1 is LNHDA and CDR2 SQIVND (reference sequence). As DNA, the CDR3 is TGTGCCAGGCACGCCAGGGGGCGGGGAAGCACAGATACGCAGTATTTT. Its translation: CARHARGRGSTDTQYF.

This chain uses TRBV11-3 with TRBJ2-2; 9 bases are a match to TRBD1. Germline trimming cut 4 bases from V and 7 bases from J; bases unmatched to any gene: 7. The germline gives CDR1 SGHNT, CDR2 YENEEA. The CDR3 extends over 15 amino acids. CDR3 sequence: CASSSGQGDGGELFF. CDR3 in DNA: TGTGCCAGCAGCTCGGGACAGGGCGACGGCGGGGAGCTGTTTTTT.

The gene calls are TRBV10-1 and TRBJ2-2; 11 bases fit TRBD2. The CDR3 is 18 amino acids. Germline values: CDR1 WNHNN, CDR2 SYGVQD (reference sequence). The V segment lost 5 bases and the J segment 2 bases; nucleotides outside the gene matches: 10. The CDR3 DNA reads as TGCGCCAGCAGTCGAACCCCGACTAGCGGGATAAACACCGGGGAGCTGTTTTTT. Translating gives CASSRTPTSGINTGELFF.

The chain is built from TRBV24-1 and TRBJ1-2; no firm D call. Germline V CDR1 and CDR2: KGHDR, SFDVKD. The CDR3 covers 14 residues. V was clipped by 4 bases and J by 8 bases, with 16 bases between them. Written as DNA, the CDR3 is TGTGCCACCAGTGACCTGCATCGGGGAGGGGGCTACACCTTC. Protein: CATSDLHRGGGYTF.

The chain joins TRBV5-1 to TRBJ2-1, with D perhaps matching TRBD2 (6 bases). Germline V gene data show CDR1 as SGHRS and CDR2 as YFSETQ. V dropped 0 bases and J dropped 10 bases, with 23 bases sitting between them. The CDR3 contains 17 residues. The chain's CDR3 is CASSLATSRGGLWEQFF. The CDR3 DNA follows: TGCGCCAGCAGCTTGGCCACCTCCCGGGGAGGTCTTTGGGAGCAGTTCTTC.

This CDR3 reads CASSYYTEAFF. CDR3 in DNA: TGTGCCAGCAGTTATTATACTGAAGCTTTCTTT. V usage is TRBV6-5 and J usage is TRBJ1-1, with D unclear. CDR3 length: 11 amino acids. Germline values: CDR1 MNHEY, CDR2 SVGAGI. V dropped 3 bases and J dropped 5 bases, with 4 bases sitting between them.

This sequence joins TRBV30 and TRBJ2-2; 7 bases map to TRBD1. With 5 bases clipped from V and 7 bases from J, the junction kept 4 bases outside the gene matches. The CDR3 has 12 amino acids. Germline-derived CDR1 and CDR2 are GTSNPN and SVGIG (reference sequence). CDR3 sequence: CAWGQEDGELFF. CDR3 DNA: TGTGCCTGGGGACAGGAGGACGGGGAGCTGTTTTTT.

The genes are TRBV6-5 and TRBJ1-1; D may be TRBD1 (5 bases). This CDR3 region has 14 residues. V was pared by 5 bases and J by 1 base, with 11 bases between. Germline lookup yields CDR1 MNHEY and CDR2 SVGAGI. CDR3 nucleotides: TGTGCCAGCAGTAGGCAGGGAGGGAACACTGAAGCTTTCTTT. It codes for CASSRQGGNTEAFF.

In DNA, the CDR3 is TGTGCCAGCAGCCAAGATCGCTGGGGGCTATACACCGGGGAGCTGTTTTTT. This encodes CASSQDRWGLYTGELFF. The chain uses TRBV14 and TRBJ2-2; D is perhaps TRBD1 (6 bases). Germline V gene sequence: CDR1 SGHDN, CDR2 FVKESK. The CDR3 has 17 residues. The V end lost 0 bases, the J end lost 3 bases, and 14 bases lay between the germline ends.

The chain links TRBV5-1 to TRBJ1-4; D gene uncertain. This CDR3 has 15 amino acids. Trimming pared 4 bases from V and 0 bases from J, leaving 10 bases between. Looked up from germline, CDR1 is SGHRS and CDR2 is YFSETQ. The CDR3: CASSDGGATNEKLFF. In DNA, the CDR3 is TGCGCCAGCAGCGACGGCGGGGCAACTAATGAAAAACTGTTTTTT.

The rearrangement links TRBV18 to TRBJ1-2, with D possibly matching TRBD1 (6 bases). The CDR3 runs 14 residues. Germline lookup yields CDR1 KGHSH and CDR2 LQKENI. The ends were cut back, 2 bases at V and 7 bases at J, with 14 bases in the middle. In DNA, the CDR3 is TGTGCCAGCTCACCAGGATTGCAGGGGACTGGCTACACCTTC. As protein: CASSPGLQGTGYTF.

CDR3 amino acids: CASRRTSGSFDEQFF. The CDR3 DNA is TGTGCCAGTAGGCGAACTAGCGGGTCATTTGATGAGCAGTTCTTC. The chain carries TRBV19 and TRBJ2-1, with TRBD2 identical over 9 bases. J was trimmed by 8 bases and V by 6 bases; bases with no gene match: 11. Germline lookup yields CDR1 LNHDA and CDR2 SQIVND (reference sequence). This CDR3 spans 15 amino acids.

This chain links TRBV5-1 with TRBJ2-2; D might be TRBD2 (7 bases). The germline V gene encodes CDR1 SGHRS and CDR2 YFSETQ. The V gene lost 2 bases and the J gene lost 3 bases, with 14 bases spanning the gap. The CDR3 length is 16 residues. The CDR3 protein is CASSLRGARDTGELFF. CDR3 sequence (DNA): TGCGCCAGCAGCTTACGGGGGGCCCGAGACACCGGGGAGCTGTTTTTT.

The chain joins TRBV7-2 to TRBJ1-4; tentative D call: TRBD1 (5 bases). The germline V gene encodes CDR1 SGHTA and CDR2 FQGNSA. V lost 5 bases and J lost 4, with 11 bases in between. The CDR3 is made up of 14 amino acids. CDR3 in DNA: TGTGCCAGCAGCCTGGACATCCATAATGAAAAACTGTTTTTT. Protein: CASSLDIHNEKLFF.

This clone has more than one count but fewer than ten. The gene calls are TRBV14 and TRBJ2-1, with 7 bases fitting TRBD1. V was clipped by 5 bases and J by 3 bases; unmatched bases: 4. The CDR3 has 14 amino acids. Germline lookup yields CDR1 SGHDN and CDR2 FVKESK. In DNA form, the CDR3 reads TGTGCCAGCAGCTCAGGGACAGTCTACAATGAGCAGTTCTTC. Translating it yields CASSSGTVYNEQFF.